The 3 T cell receptor beta chains given below trace back to one sample, sequenced in a study of cytomegalovirus exposure and HLA in healthy donors. Vbeta (60) and Jbeta (13) primers were used in the PCR. TCRdb's copy holds only in-frame clones and misses some; the assay was immunoSEQ multiplex PCR. The sample has more than 90,000 clones; approximately 80% are singletons. The sequencing input was PBMCs. The receptors come from a man aged 25-40 years in good health and CMV-seropositive.

V usage is TRBV2 and J usage is TRBJ1-5; 7 nucleotides match TRBD1. The CDR3 runs to 13 residues. V shed 6 bases and J 7 bases; nucleotides not matched to a gene: 6. Germline V lookup: CDR1 SNHLY, CDR2 FYNNEI. CDR3 sequence: CASSLTGTQPQHF. In DNA form, the CDR3 reads TGTGCCAGCAGCCTGACAGGGACACAGCCCCAGCATTTT. Using reference TRBV2 and TRBJ1-5 for the parts outside the CDR3, the full variable domain is EPEVTQTPSHQVTQMGQEVILRCVPISNHLYFYWYRQILGQKVEFLVSFYNNEISEKSEIFDDQFSVERPDGSNFTLKIRSTKLEDSAMYFCASSLTGTQPQHFGDGTRLSIL.

The rearrangement uses TRBV10-2 and TRBJ1-5; D is uncertain. The CDR3 sequence is 13 residues long. Germline values: CDR1 WSHSY, CDR2 SAAADI. V dropped 2 bases and J dropped 7 bases, with 9 bases sitting between them. The DNA of the CDR3 is TGCGCCAGCAGTGAGGGCCTGGGCCAGCCCCAGCATTTT. This codes for CASSEGLGQPQHF.

This clone appeared a few times. The chain has TRBV5-1 and TRBJ1-3, with 9 nucleotides matching TRBD1. The CDR3 covers 15 residues. Germline lookup yields CDR1 SGHRS and CDR2 YFSETQ. Losses at the gene ends were 3 bases for V and 2 bases for J; bases not matched to a gene: 3. CDR3 sequence: CASSSGDRAGNTIYF. The CDR3, as DNA: TGCGCCAGCAGCTCGGGGGACAGGGCTGGAAACACCATATATTTT.